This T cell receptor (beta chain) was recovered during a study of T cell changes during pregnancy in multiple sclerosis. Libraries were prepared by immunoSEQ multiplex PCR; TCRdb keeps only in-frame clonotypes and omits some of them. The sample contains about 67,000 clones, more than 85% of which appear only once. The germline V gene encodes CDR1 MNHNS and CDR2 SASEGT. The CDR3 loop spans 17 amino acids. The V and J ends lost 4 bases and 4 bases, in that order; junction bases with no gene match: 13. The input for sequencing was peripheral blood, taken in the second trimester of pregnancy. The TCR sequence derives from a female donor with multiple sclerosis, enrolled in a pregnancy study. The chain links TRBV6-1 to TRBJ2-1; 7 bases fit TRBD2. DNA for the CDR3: TGTGCCAGCAGTGGGCCGGTTGGGGGAGGGCTATACAATGAGCAGTTCTTC. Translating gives CASSGPVGGGLYNEQFF.